These 25 T cell receptor beta chains share one sample of origin, sequenced in a study of chemoradiotherapy in HPV16-positive cancers. Generated by immunoSEQ multiplex PCR, the TCRdb table keeps only in-frame clones and is missing some. The table lists 8,500 to 9,000 clones, 60% to 80% of them singletons. Sampling took place from a patient who underwent chemoradiotherapy. These receptors were taken from a human donor with HPV-associated anogenital cancer.

This rearrangement joins TRBV4-2 to TRBJ2-5; D unresolved. This CDR3 has 13 amino acids. V was shortened by 1 base and J by 2 bases, with 5 bases between the two germline ends. CDR1 and CDR2 from the germline V gene are LGHNA and YNFKEQ. Here the CDR3 DNA reads TGTGCCAGCAGCCAAGGGCGGCAAGAGACCCAGTACTTC. It encodes CASSQGRQETQYF.

This sequence joins TRBV11-2 and TRBJ2-7; the match to TRBD1 covers 9 bases. The V gene's germline CDR1 is SGHAT and CDR2 FQNNGV. V gave up 4 bases and J gave up 9 bases; unmatched junction bases: 7. This CDR3 has 13 residues. CDR3 in amino acids: CASSYNTGGGQYF. CDR3 in DNA: TGTGCCAGCAGCTACAATACAGGGGGCGGGCAGTACTTC. The full variable domain, with the rest looked up from reference TRBV11-2 and TRBJ2-7, is EAGVAQSPRYKIIEKRQSVAFWCNPISGHATLYWYQQILGQGPKLLIQFQNNGVVDDSQLPKDRFSAERLKGVDSTLKIQPAKLEDSAVYLCASSYNTGGGQYFGPGTRLTVT.

The J gene is TRBJ1-1, the V gene TRBV30; tentative D call: TRBD1 (6 bases). The CDR3 is 14 residues long. Trimming took 3 bases from V and 4 from J, leaving 15 bases between them. From germline, CDR1 is GTSNPN and CDR2 SVGIG (reference sequence). CDR3 bases: TGTGCCTGGAGAACGACAGGATATGTCACTGAAGCTTTCTTT. This translates into CAWRTTGYVTEAFF.

The chain employs TRBV11-2 and TRBJ2-1, with D uncertain. Per the germline V gene, CDR1 is SGHAT and CDR2 is FQNNGV. CDR3 length: 13 residues. V was cut by 7 bases and J by 2 bases, with 9 bases left in between. The CDR3 spells CASKGGPYNEQFF. The CDR3 coding sequence is TGTGCCAGCAAGGGCGGTCCCTACAATGAGCAGTTCTTC.

This clone was observed a handful of times. The chain carries TRBV6-1 and TRBJ1-6; TRBD1 agrees at 7 bases. This CDR3 has 13 amino acids. V dropped 6 bases and J dropped 10; count of bases not matched to a gene: 6. Germline V gene data show CDR1 as MNHNS and CDR2 as SASEGT. The CDR3 is CASRDREPSPLHF. The CDR3 DNA sequence: TGTGCCAGCAGAGACAGGGAGCCCTCACCCCTCCACTTT.

The V gene is TRBV29-1, the J gene TRBJ2-1; 10 nucleotides align to TRBD2. Germline lookup yields CDR1 SQVTM and CDR2 ANQGSEA. The junction had 6 bases not matched to a gene; V was cut back by 6 bases and J by 1 base. This CDR3 has 15 residues. CDR3 amino acids: CSVFRTSGSYNEQFF. In DNA, the CDR3 is TGCAGCGTGTTCCGGACTAGCGGATCCTACAATGAGCAGTTCTTC.

This clone was picked up a small number of times. The chain couples TRBV12-5 to TRBJ1-4; D ambiguous. This CDR3 spans 16 amino acids. The V end was cut by 2 bases, the J end by 5 bases, with 15 bases between. Germline assignment: CDR1 LGHNT and CDR2 FRNRAP. The CDR3 nucleotides are TGTGCTAGTGGTTTGTGCCCCTCGAGGCTCAATGAAAAACTGTTTTTT. Translated, it gives CASGLCPSRLNEKLFF.

This rearrangement joins TRBV30 to TRBJ2-1; TRBD2 matches 8 bases. The CDR3 spans 12 residues. Germline CDR1 and CDR2: GTSNPN and SVGIG (reference sequence). The V gene end was trimmed by 8 bases and the J gene end by 7 bases; junction bases not matched to a gene: 7. The CDR3 DNA sequence: TGTGCCGGCAGCGGGGGCCGGAATGAGCAGTTCTTC. Translated, it gives CAGSGGRNEQFF.

The J gene is TRBJ1-1, the V gene TRBV19; D is perhaps TRBD1 (6 bases). CDR1 is LNHDA and CDR2 is SQIVND in the germline V gene (reference sequence). The CDR3 has 13 amino acids. The V and J ends lost 3 bases and 4 bases respectively, with 9 bases between them. In DNA form, the CDR3 reads TGTGCCAGTAGTATTCAGGGGAGCACTGAAGCTTTCTTT. Amino acid sequence: CASSIQGSTEAFF.

This chain joins TRBV5-4 and TRBJ1-2; a possible D gene is TRBD1 (6 bases). The germline V gene encodes CDR1 SGHNT and CDR2 YYREEE (reference sequence). The CDR3 runs to 14 residues. The V and J ends lost 4 bases and 1 base respectively, with 11 bases between them. The CDR3 nucleotides are TGTGCCAGCAGCGGAGGGACACTTAACTATGGCTACACCTTC. This sequence encodes CASSGGTLNYGYTF.

The chain combines TRBV6-1 with TRBJ2-5; no definite D call. In germline, CDR1 is MNHNS, CDR2 SASEGT. V gave up 4 bases and J gave up 5 bases, with 8 bases separating them. This CDR3 is 12 amino acids long. The CDR3 loop reads CASSALGETQYF. For the CDR3, the DNA is TGTGCCAGCAGTGCACTGGGGGAGACCCAGTACTTC.

The rearrangement uses TRBV19 and TRBJ2-1; D remains unclear. Between the trimmed V and J ends, which lost 6 bases and 4 bases, there was a span of 10 bases. The CDR3 runs to 13 residues. Per germline, CDR1 LNHDA and CDR2 SQIVND (reference sequence). In DNA, the CDR3 is TGTGCCAGTAGAAAAGGACCATACAATGAGCAGTTCTTC. This encodes CASRKGPYNEQFF.

The chain recombines TRBV27 with TRBJ2-2; D is uncertain. The germline V gene has CDR1 MNHEY and CDR2 SMNVEV (reference sequence). The CDR3 is made up of 15 amino acids. V lost 3 bases and J 1 base, leaving 9 bases between the germline ends. CDR3 amino acids: CASSLWNRNTGELFF. CDR3 DNA: TGTGCCAGCAGTTTGTGGAACAGGAACACCGGGGAGCTGTTTTTT.

With respect to this clone: Its ends do not fully match the called genes, so a read error is possible. The J gene is TRBJ1-4, the V gene TRBV28; 8 nucleotides line up with TRBD1. The CDR3 has 15 residues. CDR1 and CDR2 (germline): MDHEN, SYDVKM. CDR3 DNA sequence: TGTGTCAGCAGTTCCCAGACAGGGGCTTTTGAAAAACTGTTTTTT. Its translation: CVSSSQTGAFEKLFF. The complete variable domain, with remaining parts taken from reference TRBV28 and TRBJ1-4, reads DVKVTQSSRYLVKRTGEKVFLECVQDMDHENMFWYRQDPGLGLRLIYFSYDVKMKEKGDIPEGYSVSREKKERFSLILESASTNQTSMYLCVSSSQTGAFEKLFFGSGTQLSVL.

This chain connects TRBV4-1 to TRBJ1-4; a possible D gene is TRBD1 (6 bases). The germline V and J ends were trimmed by 2 bases and 2 bases, with 12 bases remaining between them. Germline values: CDR1 MGHRA, CDR2 YSYEKL. The CDR3 is 16 residues long. For the CDR3, the DNA is TGCGCCAGCAGCCAAACCCCGGGACACACTAATGAAAAACTGTTTTTT. Translating gives CASSQTPGHTNEKLFF.

In its sample, this clone was seen a few times. As DNA, the CDR3 is TGTGCCAACACCCTTTCGGCCCCCAACACCGGGGAGCTGTTTTTT. This translates into CANTLSAPNTGELFF. V is TRBV2 and J is TRBJ2-2; D remains unclear. The V end lost 10 bases, the J end lost 2 bases, and 17 bases lay between the germline ends. CDR3 size: 15 residues. Per the germline V gene, CDR1 is SNHLY and CDR2 is FYNNEI.

This clone was seen only once. The chain combines TRBV28 with TRBJ1-6, with TRBD1 identical over 11 bases. Per the germline V gene, CDR1 is MDHEN and CDR2 is SYDVKM. Trimming removed 3 bases from V and 9 bases from J; junction bases left unmatched: 4. The CDR3 has 15 residues. The CDR3 nucleotides are TGTGCCAGCAGTTTTTCCGGGACAGGGGGTTCACCCCTCCACTTT. Its translation is CASSFSGTGGSPLHF.

This clone was counted only a few times. This chain connects TRBV5-4 to TRBJ2-3; 10 bases line up with TRBD1. CDR1 is SGHNT, CDR2 YYREEE, per germline (reference sequence). CDR3 length: 16 amino acids. Unmatched junction bases numbered 5, after V lost 3 bases and J lost 1 base. The CDR3 reads CASSSRTGGGTDTQYF. The CDR3, as DNA: TGTGCCAGCAGCTCTAGGACAGGGGGAGGCACAGATACGCAGTATTTT. The full variable domain, its missing parts supplied by reference TRBV5-4 and TRBJ2-3, is ETGVTQSPTHLIKTRGQQVTLRCSSQSGHNTVSWYQQALGQGPQFIFQYYREEENGRGNFPPRFSGLQFPNYSSELNVNALELDDSALYLCASSSRTGGGTDTQYFGPGTRLTVL.

V usage is TRBV2 and J usage is TRBJ1-2; the D gene is possibly TRBD1 (5 bases). This CDR3 has 13 amino acids. Germline CDR1 and CDR2: SNHLY and FYNNEI. Trimming stripped 6 bases from V and 8 bases from J, with 16 bases between. CDR3 sequence: CASSLGTSRGYTF. CDR3 coding DNA: TGTGCCAGCAGCCTCGGGACGTCCCGAGGCTACACCTTC.

The table lists this clone with a count of one. This chain joins TRBV10-1 and TRBJ2-1; D is undetermined. Germline CDR1 is WNHNN and CDR2 is SYGVQD (reference sequence). The CDR3 has 14 amino acids. With 3 bases removed from V and 0 bases from J, the gap between germline ends came to 6 bases. The CDR3 sequence: CASSETDSYNEQFF. CDR3 sequence (DNA): TGCGCCAGCAGTGAAACAGACTCCTACAATGAGCAGTTCTTC.

This chain joins TRBV14 and TRBJ2-2, with 8 bases fitting TRBD2. CDR1 SGHDN and CDR2 FVKESK come from the germline V gene. CDR3 length equals 13 residues. V dropped 10 bases and J dropped 6; count of bases not matched to a gene: 7. The CDR3, as DNA: TGTGCCACCCGGAGCGGGGGCCCCGGGGAGCTGTTTTTT. Translation: CATRSGGPGELFF.

J is TRBJ2-3 and V is TRBV9; the match to TRBD2 covers 11 bases. Germline V gene sequence: CDR1 SGDLS, CDR2 YYNGEE. The V segment lost 0 bases and the J segment 6 bases; nucleotides outside the gene matches: 3. CDR3 length: 15 amino acids. The CDR3 loop reads CASSVDSGRADTQYF. The CDR3 DNA follows: TGTGCCAGCAGCGTAGATAGCGGGAGGGCCGATACGCAGTATTTT.

The V gene is TRBV7-9, the J gene TRBJ2-2; 8 bases match TRBD1. This CDR3 is 16 amino acids long. Germline CDR1 and CDR2: SEHNR and FQNEAQ (reference sequence). V gave up 5 bases and J gave up 6 bases; unmatched junction bases: 11. The CDR3 protein is CASSAPSGGDAGELFF. The CDR3 DNA reads as TGTGCCAGCAGCGCACCTTCAGGGGGCGATGCCGGGGAGCTGTTTTTT.

The chain carries TRBV28 and TRBJ2-6; D may match TRBD1 or TRBD2 (6 bases each). CDR3 size: 14 residues. V was shortened by 6 bases and J by 2 bases, with 8 bases between the two germline ends. Germline-derived CDR1 and CDR2 are MDHEN and SYDVKM. The CDR3: CASREGAGANVLTF. DNA for the CDR3: TGTGCCAGCAGGGAGGGGGCTGGGGCCAACGTCCTGACTTTC.

This chain connects TRBV4-3 to TRBJ2-6; TRBD1 is a possible D gene (5 bases). Germline V gives CDR1 LGHNA, CDR2 YSLEER. V gave up 1 base and J gave up 4 bases, with 20 bases separating them. The length of the CDR3 is 19 residues. The CDR3 sequence is CASSQGSSTGVHGANVLTF. For the CDR3, the DNA is TGCGCCAGCAGCCAAGGCTCTAGTACAGGTGTGCACGGGGCCAACGTCCTGACTTTC.